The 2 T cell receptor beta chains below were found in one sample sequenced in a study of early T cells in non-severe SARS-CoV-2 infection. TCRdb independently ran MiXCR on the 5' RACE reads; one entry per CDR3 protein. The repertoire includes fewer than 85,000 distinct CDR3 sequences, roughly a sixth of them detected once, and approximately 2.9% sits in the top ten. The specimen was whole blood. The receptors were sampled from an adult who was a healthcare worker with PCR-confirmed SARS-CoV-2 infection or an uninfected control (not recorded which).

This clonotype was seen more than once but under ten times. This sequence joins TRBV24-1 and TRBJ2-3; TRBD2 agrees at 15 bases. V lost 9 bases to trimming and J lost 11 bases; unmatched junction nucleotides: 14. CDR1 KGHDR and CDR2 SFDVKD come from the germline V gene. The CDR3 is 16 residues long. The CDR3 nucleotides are TGTGCCACCCAGCGGACTAGCGGGAGGGCCATCGAAGGGCAGTATTTT. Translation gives CATQRTSGRAIEGQYF.

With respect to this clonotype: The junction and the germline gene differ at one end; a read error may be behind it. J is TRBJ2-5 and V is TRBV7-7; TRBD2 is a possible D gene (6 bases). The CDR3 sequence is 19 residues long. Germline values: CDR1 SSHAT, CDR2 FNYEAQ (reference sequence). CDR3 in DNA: TGTGCTAGCAGCTTAGGACCCCCGGGCAGTGGCGGGGAACAAGAGACCCAGTACTTC. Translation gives CASSLGPPGSGGEQETQYF. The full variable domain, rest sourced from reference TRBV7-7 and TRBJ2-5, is GAGVSQSPRYKVTKRGQDVTLRCDPISSHATLYWYQQALGQGPEFLTYFNYEAQPDKSGLPSDRFSAERPEGSISTLTIQRTEQRDSAMYRCASSLGPPGSGGEQETQYFGPGTRLLVL.